These T cell receptor beta chains were read from a single sample in a study of blood T cell repertoires in COVID-19. Assay used: immunoSEQ multiplex PCR; TCRdb lists only in-frame clones, some missing. The sample consists of over 70,000 clones, about 89% of them appearing once. Input material: peripheral blood. The receptors shown here come from a human donor in a cohort sampled during active COVID-19. CDR3s include the opening cysteine and the closing phenylalanine or tryptophan. A D gene is named only where the DNA matches it firmly. Clone size is not always given. Where it is, it says once, few, many or a class for expanded clones.

>once|TRBJ1-1|-|14|TRBV5-1
CASSLGGPNTEAFF
TGCGCCAGCAGCTTGGGAGGCCCAAACACTGAAGCTTTCTTT
>once|TRBJ1-6|TRBD1|14|TRBV7-2
CASSLTGTYSPLHF
TGTGCCAGCAGCTTGACAGGGACATACTCACCCCTCCACTTT
>-|TRBJ2-1|-|13|TRBV3-1/TRBV3-2
CASSHGLTRVQFF
TGTGCCAGCAGCCATGGCCTAACGAGGGTGCAGTTCTTC
>once|TRBJ2-3|TRBD1|16|TRBV14
CASSQKENRGLHTQYF
TGTGCCAGCAGCCAAAAGGAGAACAGGGGGCTCCATACGCAGTATTTT
>-|TRBJ2-1|TRBD2|18|TRBV27
CASRPPSPTSGPSDEQFF
TGTGCCAGCAGACCACCGTCCCCCACTAGCGGGCCCTCGGATGAGCAGTTCTTC
>-|TRBJ2-1|-|10|TRBV12-3/TRBV12-4
CASSLGPPFF
TGTGCCAGCAGTTTAGGGCCCCCGTTCTTC
>-|TRBJ1-1|-|15|TRBV18
CASSPRQEMNTEAFF
TGTGCCAGCTCACCCAGACAGGAGATGAACACTGAAGCTTTCTTT
>-|TRBJ2-3|-|14|TRBV5-4
CASSPRTGGDTQYF
TGTGCCAGCAGCCCCAGGACGGGCGGGGATACGCAGTATTTT
>once|TRBJ1-2|-|12|TRBV28
CASSSLGRGYTF
TGTGCCAGCAGTTCCCTGGGCCGGGGCTACACCTTC
>-|TRBJ1-1|-|14|TRBV6-5
CASKPGAMNTEAFF
TGTGCCAGCAAACCGGGAGCTATGAACACTGAAGCTTTCTTT
>-|TRBJ1-5|-|14|TRBV19
CASSTQGGNQPQHF
TGTGCCAGTAGTACGCAGGGTGGCAATCAGCCCCAGCATTTT
>-|TRBJ2-3|TRBD2|13|TRBV27
CASGRARADTQYF
TGTGCCAGCGGGAGGGCCCGGGCAGATACGCAGTATTTT
>-|TRBJ1-1|TRBD1|14|TRBV27
CASRDRVWNTEAFF
TGTGCCAGCCGAGACAGGGTTTGGAACACTGAAGCTTTCTTT